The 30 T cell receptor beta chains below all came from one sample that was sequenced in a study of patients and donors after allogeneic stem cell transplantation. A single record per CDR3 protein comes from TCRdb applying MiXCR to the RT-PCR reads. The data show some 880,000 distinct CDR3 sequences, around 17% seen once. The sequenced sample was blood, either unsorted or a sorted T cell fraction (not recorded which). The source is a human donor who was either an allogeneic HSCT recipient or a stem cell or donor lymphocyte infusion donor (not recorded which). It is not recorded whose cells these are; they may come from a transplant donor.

CDR3 region: CASSLGQGLDNEQFF. CDR3 in DNA: TGTGCCAGCAGCTTGGGACAGGGGCTCGACAATGAGCAGTTCTTC. This chain links TRBV5-8 with TRBJ2-1; TRBD1 matches at 8 bases. Per the germline V gene, CDR1 is SGHTS and CDR2 is YDEGEE. This CDR3 comprises 15 residues. Trimming took 0 bases from V and 5 from J; bases not matched to a gene: 4.

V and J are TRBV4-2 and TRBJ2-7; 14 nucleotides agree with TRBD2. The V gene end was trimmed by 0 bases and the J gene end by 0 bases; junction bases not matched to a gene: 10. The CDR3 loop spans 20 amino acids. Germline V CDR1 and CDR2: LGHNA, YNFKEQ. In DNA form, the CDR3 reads TGTGCCAGCAGCCAAGATCTGTGGACTAGCGGGGGGCCGAGCTCCTACGAGCAGTACTTC. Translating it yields CASSQDLWTSGGPSSYEQYF.

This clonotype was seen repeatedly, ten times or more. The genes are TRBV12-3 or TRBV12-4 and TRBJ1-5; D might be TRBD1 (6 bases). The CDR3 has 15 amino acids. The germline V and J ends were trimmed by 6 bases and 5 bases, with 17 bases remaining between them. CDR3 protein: CASRRLGGLHQPQHF. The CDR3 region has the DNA TGTGCCAGCAGGCGACTGGGGGGGCTCCATCAGCCCCAGCATTTT.

The CDR3, as DNA: TGCAGTGCTAGGTACCAGGGGACCCTGGGGACCCAGTACTTC. Residues: CSARYQGTLGTQYF. The V call is TRBV20-1, the J call TRBJ2-5; a possible D gene is TRBD1 (6 bases). V dropped 3 bases and J dropped 7 bases, with 18 bases sitting between them. The germline gives CDR1 DFQATT, CDR2 SNEGSKA (reference sequence). This CDR3 is built from 14 residues.

DNA for the CDR3: TGTGCCAGCAGCTTAGAACAGGGGAAGTACGAGCAGTACTTC. Protein: CASSLEQGKYEQYF. V and J are TRBV7-9 and TRBJ2-7; TRBD1 matches 7 bases. V trimming: 1 base; J trimming: 4 bases; junction bases outside the gene matches: 4. Germline V gives CDR1 SEHNR, CDR2 FQNEAQ (reference sequence). This CDR3 region has 14 residues. Complete variable domain (other parts from reference TRBV7-9 and TRBJ2-7): DTGVSQNPRHKITKRGQNVTFRCDPISEHNRLYWYRQTLGQGPEFLTYFQNEAQLEKSRLLSDRFSAERPKGSFSTLEIQRTEQGDSAMYLCASSLEQGKYEQYFGPGTRLTVT.

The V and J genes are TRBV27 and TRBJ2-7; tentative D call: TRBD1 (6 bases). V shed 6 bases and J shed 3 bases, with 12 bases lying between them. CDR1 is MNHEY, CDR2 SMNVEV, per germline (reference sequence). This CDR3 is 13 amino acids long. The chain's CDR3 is CASRAGVGYEQYF. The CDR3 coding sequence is TGTGCCAGCAGGGCAGGGGTAGGCTACGAGCAGTACTTC.

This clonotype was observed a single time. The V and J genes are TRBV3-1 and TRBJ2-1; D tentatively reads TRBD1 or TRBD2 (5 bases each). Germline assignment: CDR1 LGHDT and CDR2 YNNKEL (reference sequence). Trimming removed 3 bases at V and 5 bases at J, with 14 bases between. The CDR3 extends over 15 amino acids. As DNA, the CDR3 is TGTGCCAGCAGCCACCTGGGGACCAGCCACAATGAGCAGTTCTTC. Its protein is CASSHLGTSHNEQFF.

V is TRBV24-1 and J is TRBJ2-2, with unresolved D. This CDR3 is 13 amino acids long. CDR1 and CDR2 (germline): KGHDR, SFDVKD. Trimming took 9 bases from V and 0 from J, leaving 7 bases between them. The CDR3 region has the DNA TGTGCCACCGCACCACCGAACACCGGGGAGCTGTTTTTT. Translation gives CATAPPNTGELFF.

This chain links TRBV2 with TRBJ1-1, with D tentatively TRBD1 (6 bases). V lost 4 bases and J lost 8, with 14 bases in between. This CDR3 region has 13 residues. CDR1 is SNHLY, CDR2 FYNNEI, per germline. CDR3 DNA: TGTGCCAGCAGTGCGCCGGACAGCTCCGAAGCTTTCTTT. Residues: CASSAPDSSEAFF.

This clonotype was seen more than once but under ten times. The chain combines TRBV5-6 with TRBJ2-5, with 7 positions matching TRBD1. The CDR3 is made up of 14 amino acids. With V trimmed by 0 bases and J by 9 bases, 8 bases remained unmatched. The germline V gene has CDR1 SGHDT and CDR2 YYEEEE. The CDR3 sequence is CASSLGQGKGAQYF. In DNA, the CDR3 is TGTGCCAGCAGCTTGGGACAGGGCAAAGGGGCCCAGTACTTC.

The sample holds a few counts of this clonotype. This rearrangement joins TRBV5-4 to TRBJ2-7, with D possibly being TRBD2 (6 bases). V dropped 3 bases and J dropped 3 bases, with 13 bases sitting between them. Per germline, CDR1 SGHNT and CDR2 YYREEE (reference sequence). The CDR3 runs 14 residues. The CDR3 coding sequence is TGTGCCAGCAGCTGGGGGGTACGGAGCTACGAGCAGTACTTC. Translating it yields CASSWGVRSYEQYF.

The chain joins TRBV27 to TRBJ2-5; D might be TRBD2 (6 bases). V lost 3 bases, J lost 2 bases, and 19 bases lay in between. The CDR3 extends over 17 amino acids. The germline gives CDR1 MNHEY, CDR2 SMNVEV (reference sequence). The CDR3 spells CASSFSFGLGGQETQYF. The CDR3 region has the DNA TGTGCCAGCAGTTTTTCGTTCGGGTTGGGGGGTCAAGAGACCCAGTACTTC.

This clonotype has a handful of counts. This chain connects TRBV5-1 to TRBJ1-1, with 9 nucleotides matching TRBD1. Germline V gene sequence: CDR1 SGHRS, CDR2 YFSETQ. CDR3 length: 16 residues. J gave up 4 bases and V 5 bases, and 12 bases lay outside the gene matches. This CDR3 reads CASRHSILDRGTEAFF. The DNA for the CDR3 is TGCGCCAGCAGACACTCCATTTTGGACAGGGGCACTGAAGCTTTCTTT.

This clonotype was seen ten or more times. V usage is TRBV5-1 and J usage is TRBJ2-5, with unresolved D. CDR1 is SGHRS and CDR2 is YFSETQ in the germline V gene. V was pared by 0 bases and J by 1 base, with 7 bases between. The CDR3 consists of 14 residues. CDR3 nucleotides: TGCGCCAGCAGCTTGGGTGTCGTCCAAGAGACCCAGTACTTC. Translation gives CASSLGVVQETQYF.

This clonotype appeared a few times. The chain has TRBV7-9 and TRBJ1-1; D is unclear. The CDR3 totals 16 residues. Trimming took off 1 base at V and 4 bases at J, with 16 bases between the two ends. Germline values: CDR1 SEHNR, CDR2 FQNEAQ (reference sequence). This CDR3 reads CASSLVGRAGGTEAFF. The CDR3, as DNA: TGTGCCAGCAGCTTAGTGGGAAGGGCTGGAGGCACTGAAGCTTTCTTT. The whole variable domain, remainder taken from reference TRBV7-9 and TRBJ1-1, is DTGVSQNPRHKITKRGQNVTFRCDPISEHNRLYWYRQTLGQGPEFLTYFQNEAQLEKSRLLSDRFSAERPKGSFSTLEIQRTEQGDSAMYLCASSLVGRAGGTEAFFGQGTRLTVV.

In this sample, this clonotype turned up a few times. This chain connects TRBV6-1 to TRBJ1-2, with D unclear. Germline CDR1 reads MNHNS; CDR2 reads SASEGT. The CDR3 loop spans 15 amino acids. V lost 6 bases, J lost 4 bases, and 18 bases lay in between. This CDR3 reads CASRTGSRIPYGYTF. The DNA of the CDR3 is TGTGCCAGCAGAACCGGGAGTCGGATCCCCTATGGCTACACCTTC.

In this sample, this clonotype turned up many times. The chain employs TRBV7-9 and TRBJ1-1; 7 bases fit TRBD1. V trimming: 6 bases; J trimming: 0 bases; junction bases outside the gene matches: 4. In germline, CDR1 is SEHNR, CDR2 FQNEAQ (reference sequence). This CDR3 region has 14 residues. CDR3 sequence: CASSYRGLNTEAFF. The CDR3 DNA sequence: TGTGCCAGCAGTTACAGGGGATTGAACACTGAAGCTTTCTTT.

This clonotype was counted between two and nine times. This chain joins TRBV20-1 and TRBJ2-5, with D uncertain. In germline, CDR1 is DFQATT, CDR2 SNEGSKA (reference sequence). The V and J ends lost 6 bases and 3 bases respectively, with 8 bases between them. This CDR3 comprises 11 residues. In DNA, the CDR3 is TGCAGTGCGCCTACCAAAGAGACCCAGTACTTC. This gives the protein CSAPTKETQYF.

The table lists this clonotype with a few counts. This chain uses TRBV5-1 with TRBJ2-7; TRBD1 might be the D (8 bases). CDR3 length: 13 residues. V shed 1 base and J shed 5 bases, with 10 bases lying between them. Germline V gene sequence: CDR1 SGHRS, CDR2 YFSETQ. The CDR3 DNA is TGCGCCAGCAGCTTGACAGGGGGGGACGAGCAGTACTTC. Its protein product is CASSLTGGDEQYF.

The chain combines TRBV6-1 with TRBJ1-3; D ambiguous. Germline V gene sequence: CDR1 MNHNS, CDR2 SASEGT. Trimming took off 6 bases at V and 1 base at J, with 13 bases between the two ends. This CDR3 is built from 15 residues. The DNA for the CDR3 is TGTGCCAGCAGGGACTTGGCTGGATCTGGAAACACCATATATTTT. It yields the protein CASRDLAGSGNTIYF.

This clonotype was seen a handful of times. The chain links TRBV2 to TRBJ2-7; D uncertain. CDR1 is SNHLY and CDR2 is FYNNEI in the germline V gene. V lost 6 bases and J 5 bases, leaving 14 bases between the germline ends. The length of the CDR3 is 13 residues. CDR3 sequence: CASRDGPTDEQYF. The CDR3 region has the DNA TGTGCCAGCAGAGACGGACCGACGGACGAGCAGTACTTC.

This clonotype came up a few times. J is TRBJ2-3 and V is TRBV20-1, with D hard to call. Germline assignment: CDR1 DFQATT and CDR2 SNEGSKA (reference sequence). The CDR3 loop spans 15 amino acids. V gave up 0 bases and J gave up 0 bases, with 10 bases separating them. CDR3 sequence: CSAREWEPSTDTQYF. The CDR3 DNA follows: TGCAGTGCTAGAGAATGGGAACCTAGCACAGATACGCAGTATTTT.

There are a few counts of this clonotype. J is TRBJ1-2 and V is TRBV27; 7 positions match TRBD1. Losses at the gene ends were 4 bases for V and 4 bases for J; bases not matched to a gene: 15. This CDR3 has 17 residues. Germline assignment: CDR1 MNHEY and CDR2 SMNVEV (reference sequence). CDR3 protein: CASSSGTRGYVPYGYTF. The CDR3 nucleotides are TGTGCCAGCAGTTCTGGGACCAGGGGGTACGTCCCCTATGGCTACACCTTC.

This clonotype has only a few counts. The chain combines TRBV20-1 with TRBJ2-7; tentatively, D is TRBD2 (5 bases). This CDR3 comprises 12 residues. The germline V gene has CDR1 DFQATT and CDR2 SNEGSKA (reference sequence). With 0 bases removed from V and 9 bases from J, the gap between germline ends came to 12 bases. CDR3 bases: TGCAGTGCTAGAGATGGGAGTCGGGCGCAGTACTTC. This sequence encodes CSARDGSRAQYF.

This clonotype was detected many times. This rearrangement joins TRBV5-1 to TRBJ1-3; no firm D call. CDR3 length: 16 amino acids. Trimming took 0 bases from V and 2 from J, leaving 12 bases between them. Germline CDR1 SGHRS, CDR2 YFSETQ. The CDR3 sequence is CASSLVPGSAGNTIYF. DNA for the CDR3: TGCGCCAGCAGCTTGGTACCGGGGTCGGCTGGAAACACCATATATTTT.

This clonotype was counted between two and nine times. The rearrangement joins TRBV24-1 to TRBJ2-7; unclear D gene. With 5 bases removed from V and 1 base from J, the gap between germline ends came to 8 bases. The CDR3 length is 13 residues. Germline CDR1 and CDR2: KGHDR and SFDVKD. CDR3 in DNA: TGTGCCACCAGTGTAACGGGTTCCTACGAGCAGTACTTC. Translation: CATSVTGSYEQYF.

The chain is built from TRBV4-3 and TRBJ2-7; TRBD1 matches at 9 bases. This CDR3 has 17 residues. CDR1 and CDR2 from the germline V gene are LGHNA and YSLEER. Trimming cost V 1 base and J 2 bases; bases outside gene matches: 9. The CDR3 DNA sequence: TGCGCCAGCAGCCAAGTTGGTACGGGACAGGGCCCCTACGAGCAGTACTTC. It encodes CASSQVGTGQGPYEQYF.

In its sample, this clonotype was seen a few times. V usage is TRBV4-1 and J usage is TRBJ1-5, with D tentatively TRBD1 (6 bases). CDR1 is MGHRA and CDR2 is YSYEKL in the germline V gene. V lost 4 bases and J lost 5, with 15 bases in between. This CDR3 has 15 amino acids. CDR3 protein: CASSPPRQGHQPQHF. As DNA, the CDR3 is TGCGCCAGCAGCCCGCCTCGTCAGGGGCATCAGCCCCAGCATTTT.

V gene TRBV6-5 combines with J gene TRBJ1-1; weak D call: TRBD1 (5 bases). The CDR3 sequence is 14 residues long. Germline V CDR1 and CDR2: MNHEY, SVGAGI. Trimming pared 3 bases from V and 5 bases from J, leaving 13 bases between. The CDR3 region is CASSYSDSGTEAFF. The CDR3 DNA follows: TGTGCCAGCAGTTATTCAGACAGTGGGACTGAAGCTTTCTTT.

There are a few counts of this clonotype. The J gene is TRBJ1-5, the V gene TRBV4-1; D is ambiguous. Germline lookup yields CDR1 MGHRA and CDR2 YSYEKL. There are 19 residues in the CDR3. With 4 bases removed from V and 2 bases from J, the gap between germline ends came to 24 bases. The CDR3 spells CASSLVNKGGFSGNQPQHF. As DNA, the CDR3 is TGCGCCAGCAGCCTAGTTAATAAGGGTGGCTTTAGCGGCAATCAGCCCCAGCATTTT.